This TCR beta chain is from a study of long-term antiretroviral therapy in people with HIV. The CDR3 is 15 amino acids. V shed 5 bases and J shed 1 base, with 11 bases lying between them. From germline, CDR1 is LNHDA and CDR2 SQIVND (reference sequence). The run of the v3.0 immunoSEQ assay was at survey level. Only in-frame clones appear in the TCRdb table, and some are missing; sequencing was by immunoSEQ multiplex PCR. The table includes over 25,000 clones, about 87% detected once. Material: unsorted PBMCs, obtained 3.2 years before starting antiretroviral therapy. The chain recombines TRBV19 with TRBJ2-2, with D possibly matching TRBD1 (6 bases). This clonotype originated in a man aged 50-59 years with HIV. CDR3: CASSRDKRNTGELFF. CDR3 DNA: TGTGCCAGTAGTCGGGACAAGCGGAACACCGGGGAGCTGTTTTTT.